This TCR beta chain was obtained from a study of cytomegalovirus exposure and HLA in healthy donors. Trimming took off 5 bases at V and 4 bases at J, with 18 bases between the two ends. Germline-derived CDR1 and CDR2 are SQVTM and ANQGSEA. The CDR3 totals 15 residues. The PCR employed 60 Vbeta primers together with 13 Jbeta primers. Data came from immunoSEQ multiplex PCR; TCRdb stores just in-frame clones and leaves some out. The sample lists 75,000 to 100,000 clones, 7.5% to 8.5% occurring once. Sample: PBMCs. The sequence was obtained from a man aged 50 to 59 in good health and CMV-seronegative. The V gene is TRBV29-1, the J gene TRBJ1-3, with D possibly being TRBD1 (6 bases). The chain's CDR3 is CSVTGAGGRGNTIYF. DNA of the CDR3: TGCAGCGTTACCGGGGCTGGGGGCCGCGGAAACACCATATATTTT.